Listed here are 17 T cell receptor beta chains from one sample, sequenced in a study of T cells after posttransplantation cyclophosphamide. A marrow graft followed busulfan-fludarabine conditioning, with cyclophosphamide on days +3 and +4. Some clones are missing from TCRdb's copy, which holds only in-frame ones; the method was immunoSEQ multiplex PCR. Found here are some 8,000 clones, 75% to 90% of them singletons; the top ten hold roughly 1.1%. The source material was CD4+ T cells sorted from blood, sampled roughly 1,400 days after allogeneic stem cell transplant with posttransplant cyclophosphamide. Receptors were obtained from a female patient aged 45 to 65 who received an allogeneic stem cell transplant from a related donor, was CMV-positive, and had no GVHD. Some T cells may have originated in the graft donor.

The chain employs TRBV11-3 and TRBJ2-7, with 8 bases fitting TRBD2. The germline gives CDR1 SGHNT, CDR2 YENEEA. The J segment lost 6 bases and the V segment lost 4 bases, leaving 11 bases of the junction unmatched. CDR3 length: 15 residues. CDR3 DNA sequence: TGTGCCAGCAGCTCCGCGGGGAGCGGGAGTACCGAGCAGTACTTC. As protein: CASSSAGSGSTEQYF.

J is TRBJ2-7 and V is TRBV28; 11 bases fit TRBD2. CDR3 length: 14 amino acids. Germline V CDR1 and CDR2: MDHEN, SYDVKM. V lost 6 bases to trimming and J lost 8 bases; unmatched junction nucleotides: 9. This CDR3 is CASSLLAGGAQQYF. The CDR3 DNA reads TGTGCCAGCAGCCTCCTAGCGGGAGGCGCTCAGCAGTACTTC. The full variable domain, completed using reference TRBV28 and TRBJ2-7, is DVKVTQSSRYLVKRTGEKVFLECVQDMDHENMFWYRQDPGLGLRLIYFSYDVKMKEKGDIPEGYSVSREKKERFSLILESASTNQTSMYLCASSLLAGGAQQYFGPGTRLTVT.

CDR3 sequence (DNA): TGTGCCAGCAGCACCGGGACAGGGCGAAACATTCAGTACTTC. As protein: CASSTGTGRNIQYF. This chain uses TRBV11-2 with TRBJ2-4; the match to TRBD1 covers 9 bases. The CDR3 is made up of 14 amino acids. The germline gives CDR1 SGHAT, CDR2 FQNNGV. V was pared by 5 bases and J by 6 bases, with 5 bases of the junction left unmatched.

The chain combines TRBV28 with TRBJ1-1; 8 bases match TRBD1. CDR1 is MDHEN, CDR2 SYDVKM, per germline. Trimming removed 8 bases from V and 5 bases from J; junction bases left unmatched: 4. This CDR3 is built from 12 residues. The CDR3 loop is CASWTGRTEAFF. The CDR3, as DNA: TGTGCCAGCTGGACAGGGAGAACTGAAGCTTTCTTT.

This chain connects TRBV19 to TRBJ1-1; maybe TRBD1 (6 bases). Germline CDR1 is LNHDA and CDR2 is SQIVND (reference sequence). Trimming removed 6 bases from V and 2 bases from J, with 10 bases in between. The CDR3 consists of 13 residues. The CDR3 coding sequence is TGTGCCAGTAGCGACAGGCCTAACACTGAAGCTTTCTTT. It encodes CASSDRPNTEAFF.

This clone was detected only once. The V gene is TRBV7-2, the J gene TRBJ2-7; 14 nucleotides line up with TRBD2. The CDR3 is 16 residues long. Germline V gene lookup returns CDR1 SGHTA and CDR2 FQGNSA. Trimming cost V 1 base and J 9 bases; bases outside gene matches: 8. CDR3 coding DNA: TGTGCCAGCAGCTTAGGGCGGGGGACTAGCGGGAGCGGGCAGTACTTC. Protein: CASSLGRGTSGSGQYF.

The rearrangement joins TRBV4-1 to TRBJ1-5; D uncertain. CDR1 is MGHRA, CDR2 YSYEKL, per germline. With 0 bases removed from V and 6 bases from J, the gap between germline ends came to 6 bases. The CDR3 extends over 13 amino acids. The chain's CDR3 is CASSQDNSQPQHF. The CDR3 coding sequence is TGCGCCAGCAGCCAAGATAATAGTCAGCCCCAGCATTTT.

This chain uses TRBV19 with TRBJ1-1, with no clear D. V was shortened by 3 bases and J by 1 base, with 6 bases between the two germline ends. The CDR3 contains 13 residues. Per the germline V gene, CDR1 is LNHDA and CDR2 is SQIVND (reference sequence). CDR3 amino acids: CASSIGGNTEAFF. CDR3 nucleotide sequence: TGTGCCAGTAGTATCGGTGGGAACACTGAAGCTTTCTTT.

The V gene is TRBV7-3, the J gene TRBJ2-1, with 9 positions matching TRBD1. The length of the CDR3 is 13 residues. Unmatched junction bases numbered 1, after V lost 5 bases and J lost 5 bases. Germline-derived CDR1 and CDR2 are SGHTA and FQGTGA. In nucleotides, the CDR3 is TGTGCCAGCAGCAGGGACAGGGACAATGAGCAGTTCTTC. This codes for CASSRDRDNEQFF.

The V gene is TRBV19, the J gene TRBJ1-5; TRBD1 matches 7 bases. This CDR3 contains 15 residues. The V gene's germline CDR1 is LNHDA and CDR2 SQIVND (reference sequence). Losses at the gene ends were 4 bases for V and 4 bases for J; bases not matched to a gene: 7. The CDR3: CASSKAGGTNQPQHF. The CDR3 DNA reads TGTGCCAGTAGTAAGGCAGGGGGGACAAATCAGCCCCAGCATTTT. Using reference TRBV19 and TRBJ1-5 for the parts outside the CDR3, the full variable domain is DGGITQSPKYLFRKEGQNVTLSCEQNLNHDAMYWYRQDPGQGLRLIYYSQIVNDFQKGDIAEGYSVSREKKESFPLTVTSAQKNPTAFYLCASSKAGGTNQPQHFGDGTRLSIL.

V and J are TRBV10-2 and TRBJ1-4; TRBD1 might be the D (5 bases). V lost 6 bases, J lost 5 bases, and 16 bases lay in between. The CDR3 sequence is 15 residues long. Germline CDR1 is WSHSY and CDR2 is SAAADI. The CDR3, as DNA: TGCGCCAGCAGCCCCCAGCCCGGGGGGAATGAAAAACTGTTTTTT. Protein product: CASSPQPGGNEKLFF.

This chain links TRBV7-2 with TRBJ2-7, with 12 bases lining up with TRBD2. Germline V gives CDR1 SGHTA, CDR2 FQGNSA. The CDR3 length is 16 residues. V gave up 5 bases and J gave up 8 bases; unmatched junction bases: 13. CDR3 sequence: CASSILLAGGPKKQYF. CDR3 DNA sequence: TGTGCCAGCAGCATCCTCCTAGCGGGAGGGCCCAAGAAGCAGTACTTC. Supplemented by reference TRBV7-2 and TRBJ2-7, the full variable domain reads GAGVSQSPSNKVTEKGKDVELRCDPISGHTALYWYRQSLGQGLEFLIYFQGNSAPDKSGLPSDRFSAERTGGSVSTLTIQRTQQEDSAVYLCASSILLAGGPKKQYFGPGTRLTVT.

The CDR3 bases are TGCAGCGCCAGACTAGCGGCCACCTACGAGCAGTACTTC. It yields the protein CSARLAATYEQYF. The chain employs TRBV29-1 and TRBJ2-7; 9 nucleotides agree with TRBD2. CDR1 SQVTM and CDR2 ANQGSEA come from the germline V gene. This CDR3 is built from 13 residues. Germline trimming cut 7 bases from V and 2 bases from J; bases unmatched to any gene: 6.

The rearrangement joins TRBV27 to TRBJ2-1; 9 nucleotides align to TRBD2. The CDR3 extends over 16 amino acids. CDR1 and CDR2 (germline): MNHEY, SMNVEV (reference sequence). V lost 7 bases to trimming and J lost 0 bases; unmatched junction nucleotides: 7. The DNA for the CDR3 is TGTGCCAGCAATATAGCGGGAGTCGTCTCCTACAATGAGCAGTTCTTC. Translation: CASNIAGVVSYNEQFF.

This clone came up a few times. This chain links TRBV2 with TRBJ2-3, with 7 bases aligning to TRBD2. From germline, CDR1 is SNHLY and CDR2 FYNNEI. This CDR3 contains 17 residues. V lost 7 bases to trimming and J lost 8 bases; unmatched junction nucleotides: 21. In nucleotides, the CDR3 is TGTGCCAGCAATAGAGAGGGTCGGGGACTACTTTTCTCTACGCAGTATTTT. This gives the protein CASNREGRGLLFSTQYF.

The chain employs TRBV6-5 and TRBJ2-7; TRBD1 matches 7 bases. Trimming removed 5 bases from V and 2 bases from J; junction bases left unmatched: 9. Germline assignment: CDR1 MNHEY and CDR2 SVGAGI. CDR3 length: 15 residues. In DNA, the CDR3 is TGTGCCAGCAGTCGCGGACAGGTCCTCCCCTACGAGCAGTACTTC. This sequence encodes CASSRGQVLPYEQYF.

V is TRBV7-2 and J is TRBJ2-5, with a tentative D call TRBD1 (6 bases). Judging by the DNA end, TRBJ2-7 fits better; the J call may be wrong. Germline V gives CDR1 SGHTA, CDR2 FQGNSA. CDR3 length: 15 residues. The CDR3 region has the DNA TGTGCCAGCAGCACAGCCCCCAGGGGTCCCTACGAGCAGTACTTC. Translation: CASSTAPRGPYEQYF.